Below, 31 T cell receptor beta chains from the same sample are listed, as sequenced in a study of vaccination and CD4 T cells after COVID-19. Treatment reported: approximately 9-day PBMC culture with coronavirus spike peptide pools or control peptides (ViraFEST assay). What these receptors recognize is not known. CD4+ T cells that had been cultured provided DNA sequenced with the Oncomine TCR Beta short-read assay. TCRdb passed the PCR reads through MiXCR, listing each CDR3 protein once. This sample has around 15,000 distinct CDR3 sequences; approximately 58% occur once, and the top ten carry roughly 5.2%. This specimen was CD4+ T cells from blood, cultured in vitro, taken after SARS-CoV-2 vaccination. The receptors were sampled from a human donor who had recovered from COVID-19.

J is TRBJ2-1 and V is TRBV20-1; TRBD2 matches 11 bases. CDR1 is DFQATT, CDR2 SNEGSKA, per germline (reference sequence). CDR3 length: 17 residues. V lost 1 base to trimming and J lost 0 bases; unmatched junction nucleotides: 5. This chain's CDR3 is CSARGTSGPSSYNEQFF. The CDR3 DNA reads TGCAGTGCTAGAGGGACTAGCGGGCCCAGCTCCTACAATGAGCAGTTCTTC.

This clonotype was seen a handful of times. The chain has TRBV20-1 and TRBJ2-3, with TRBD1 matching over 12 bases. The CDR3 runs to 14 residues. The germline V gene encodes CDR1 DFQATT and CDR2 SNEGSKA (reference sequence). Trimming took 7 bases from V and 6 from J; bases not matched to a gene: 8. The CDR3 DNA reads as TGCAGTGTTGGGGGGGACAGGGGGCTGGATACGCAGTATTTT. Encoded protein: CSVGGDRGLDTQYF.

This chain joins TRBV2 and TRBJ2-2; no reliable D call. The CDR3 spans 16 residues. Germline CDR1 reads SNHLY; CDR2 reads FYNNEI. The germline V and J ends were trimmed by 3 bases and 1 base, with 12 bases remaining between them. The CDR3 bases are TGTGCCAGCAGTGATCCTGTGGCAGGGAACACCGGGGAGCTGTTTTTT. Translating gives CASSDPVAGNTGELFF. Combining the CDR3 with reference TRBV2 and TRBJ2-2 gives the whole variable domain EPEVTQTPSHQVTQMGQEVILRCVPISNHLYFYWYRQILGQKVEFLVSFYNNEISEKSEIFDDQFSVERPDGSNFTLKIRSTKLEDSAMYFCASSDPVAGNTGELFFGEGSRLTVL.

This clonotype was detected only a few times. The chain links TRBV20-1 to TRBJ1-1; possible D gene TRBD1, 6 bases. V lost 1 base and J 8 bases, leaving 11 bases between the germline ends. The CDR3 loop spans 12 amino acids. Per germline, CDR1 DFQATT and CDR2 SNEGSKA (reference sequence). In DNA form, the CDR3 reads TGCAGTGCTAGAGCTCCCCAGGGGGAAGCTTTCTTT. Encoded protein: CSARAPQGEAFF.

The chain uses TRBV20-1 and TRBJ2-3; 11 positions match TRBD2. This CDR3 is built from 16 residues. The V gene end was trimmed by 0 bases and the J gene end by 8 bases; junction bases not matched to a gene: 10. Germline V gene lookup returns CDR1 DFQATT and CDR2 SNEGSKA (reference sequence). For the CDR3, the DNA is TGCAGTGCTAGAGATCTCTTGCTAGCGGGGGGTGGTACGCAGTATTTT. The encoded protein is CSARDLLLAGGGTQYF.

The rearrangement uses TRBV20-1 and TRBJ1-1, with a tentative D call TRBD1 (6 bases). This CDR3 comprises 16 residues. The V end was cut by 0 bases, the J end by 1 base, with 15 bases between. CDR1 is DFQATT and CDR2 is SNEGSKA in the germline V gene (reference sequence). The CDR3 bases are TGCAGTGCTAGAGACCCCGACAGGAGCTCGAACACTGAAGCTTTCTTT. It yields the protein CSARDPDRSSNTEAFF.

V usage is TRBV6-5 and J usage is TRBJ2-7, with 10 nucleotides matching TRBD2. Germline V gives CDR1 MNHEY, CDR2 SVGAGI. The CDR3 has 15 amino acids. The V gene end was trimmed by 2 bases and the J gene end by 2 bases; junction bases not matched to a gene: 3. CDR3 residues: CASSYMLAGAYEQYF. In DNA form, the CDR3 reads TGTGCCAGCAGTTACATGCTAGCGGGAGCCTACGAGCAGTACTTC.

J is TRBJ1-2 and V is TRBV6-2 or TRBV6-3; D is perhaps TRBD1 (5 bases). Trimming removed 4 bases at V and 8 bases at J, with 11 bases between. Germline CDR1 and CDR2: MNHEY and SVGEGT. The CDR3 contains 12 residues. CDR3 DNA sequence: TGTGCCAGCAGTTTAATAGGGGCCGGCTACACCTTC. Amino acid sequence: CASSLIGAGYTF.

V gene TRBV7-9 combines with J gene TRBJ2-7, with D maybe TRBD1 (5 bases). The CDR3 has 15 amino acids. Germline-derived CDR1 and CDR2 are SEHNR and FQNEAQ (reference sequence). Between the trimmed V and J ends, which lost 5 bases and 1 base, there was a span of 15 bases. The CDR3, as DNA: TGTGCCAGCAGCCAAGACAGTTACTATTCCTACGAGCAGTACTTC. As protein: CASSQDSYYSYEQYF.

The CDR3, as DNA: TGTGCCACCAGCAGCAAAGGACGGGGCTGGGACACTGAAGCTTTCTTT. Its translation: CATSSKGRGWDTEAFF. V and J are TRBV15 and TRBJ1-1, with D possibly being TRBD1 (5 bases). This CDR3 region has 16 residues. Trimming cost V 3 bases and J 3 bases, with 17 bases left between them. Germline V gene sequence: CDR1 LNHNV, CDR2 YYDKDF (reference sequence).

The rearrangement links TRBV2 to TRBJ1-1, with D possibly matching TRBD1 (6 bases). The V end lost 6 bases, the J end lost 5 bases, and 16 bases lay between the germline ends. CDR3 length: 14 amino acids. The germline CDR1 and CDR2 sequences are SNHLY and FYNNEI. The DNA for the CDR3 is TGTGCCAGCAGGACCCTCGGGGGCCGGACTGAAGCTTTCTTT. Translating gives CASRTLGGRTEAFF. Drawing the rest from reference TRBV2 and TRBJ1-1, the complete variable domain is EPEVTQTPSHQVTQMGQEVILRCVPISNHLYFYWYRQILGQKVEFLVSFYNNEISEKSEIFDDQFSVERPDGSNFTLKIRSTKLEDSAMYFCASRTLGGRTEAFFGQGTRLTVV.

Here the CDR3 DNA reads TGCGCCAGCAGCCAAGGAACTAGCGGGGGGGCGCGGGATACGCAGTATTTT. Protein sequence: CASSQGTSGGARDTQYF. The rearrangement joins TRBV4-1 to TRBJ2-3; 13 nucleotides match TRBD2. The ends lost 1 base at V and 6 bases at J; junction bases unmatched: 7. CDR1 and CDR2 (germline): MGHRA, YSYEKL. The CDR3 runs to 17 residues.

The genes are TRBV6-5 and TRBJ1-2, with D unresolved. Germline values: CDR1 MNHEY, CDR2 SVGAGI. The CDR3 has 14 residues. Deletions cut 3 bases from V and 8 bases from J, with 16 bases between. The CDR3 region has the DNA TGTGCCAGCAGTTATAGTACGTGGGCCGGGGGCTACACCTTC. Translation: CASSYSTWAGGYTF.

This clonotype was detected only a few times. The chain has TRBV7-3 and TRBJ1-2; D is unclear. Trimming took 2 bases from V and 0 from J, leaving 10 bases between them. From germline, CDR1 is SGHTA and CDR2 FQGTGA. The length of the CDR3 is 15 residues. In nucleotides, the CDR3 is TGTGCCAGCAGCTTAGATCCAGATTCTAACTATGGCTACACCTTC. Encoded protein: CASSLDPDSNYGYTF. Full variable domain (rest looked up from reference TRBV7-3 and TRBJ1-2): GAGVSQTPSNKVTEKGKYVELRCDPISGHTALYWYRQSLGQGPEFLIYFQGTGAADDSGLPNDRFFAVRPEGSVSTLKIQRTERGDSAVYLCASSLDPDSNYGYTFGSGTRLTVV.

This sequence joins TRBV6-2 or TRBV6-3 and TRBJ2-7; 10 positions match TRBD2. The CDR3 is 14 amino acids. Trimming took 6 bases from V and 2 from J; bases not matched to a gene: 4. Germline V gene data show CDR1 as MNHEY and CDR2 as SVGEGT. This CDR3 reads CASRPSGRAYEQYF. The CDR3 DNA reads TGTGCCAGCAGACCCAGCGGGAGGGCCTACGAGCAGTACTTC.

The rearrangement links TRBV27 to TRBJ2-5; D unclear. Between the trimmed V and J ends, which lost 6 bases and 5 bases, there was a span of 13 bases. CDR3 length: 13 amino acids. Per germline, CDR1 MNHEY and CDR2 SMNVEV (reference sequence). The CDR3 nucleotides read TGTGCCAGCAGACACGCAGGATCGGAGACCCAGTACTTC. Amino acids: CASRHAGSETQYF.

This clonotype was recorded a few times. The chain is built from TRBV27 and TRBJ1-2; 10 bases agree with TRBD1. With 5 bases clipped from V and 2 bases from J, the junction kept 8 bases outside the gene matches. The CDR3 covers 16 residues. Germline loops: CDR1 MNHEY, CDR2 SMNVEV (reference sequence). The CDR3 bases are TGTGCCAGCAGTGGGGGCCCGGGACAGGGGAACTATGGCTACACCTTC. Protein product: CASSGGPGQGNYGYTF.

This sequence joins TRBV12-3 or TRBV12-4 and TRBJ1-2, with 9 bases identical to TRBD1. The CDR3 has 14 residues. With 6 bases clipped from V and 8 bases from J, the junction kept 10 bases outside the gene matches. Written as DNA, the CDR3 is TGTGCCAGCAGCCGGACAGGGGCTATTGGCGGCTACACCTTC. Translated: CASSRTGAIGGYTF.

This clonotype has just a few counts. This chain connects TRBV2 to TRBJ1-2, with TRBD1 matching over 9 bases. This CDR3 has 17 residues. The germline CDR1 and CDR2 sequences are SNHLY and FYNNEI. The V segment lost 8 bases and the J segment 0 bases; nucleotides outside the gene matches: 13. CDR3 DNA: TGTGCCAGCGTGGTCACAGGGGGCGCGCTCGCTAACTATGGCTACACCTTC. Residues: CASVVTGGALANYGYTF.

The J gene is TRBJ1-2, the V gene TRBV30, with D possibly being TRBD1 (6 bases). The CDR3 length is 14 residues. Germline-derived CDR1 and CDR2 are GTSNPN and SVGIG (reference sequence). V was clipped by 2 bases and J by 0 bases, with 10 bases between them. The CDR3 DNA reads as TGTGCCTGGAGTCGGGGGGGCTCTAACTATGGCTACACCTTC. This encodes CAWSRGGSNYGYTF.

The V and J genes are TRBV30 and TRBJ1-5; TRBD1 is a possible D gene (5 bases). V was clipped by 5 bases and J by 2 bases, with 7 bases between them. This CDR3 is 12 amino acids long. Germline assignment: CDR1 GTSNPN and CDR2 SVGIG (reference sequence). The CDR3 coding sequence is TGTGCCTGGGGGGACCGCAATCAGCCCCAGCATTTT. It encodes CAWGDRNQPQHF.

The chain uses TRBV12-5 and TRBJ1-1, with D maybe TRBD1 (6 bases). With 0 bases removed from V and 11 bases from J, the gap between germline ends came to 16 bases. CDR1 and CDR2 (germline): LGHNT, FRNRAP. The CDR3 loop spans 14 amino acids. The DNA for the CDR3 is TGTGCTAGTGGTTTGGTAGGTGCCAGGGGTGGGGCTTTCTTT. Its translation: CASGLVGARGGAFF.

This clonotype was seen only a few times. This chain joins TRBV6-2 or TRBV6-3 and TRBJ1-1; D is uncertain. The CDR3 loop spans 16 amino acids. The germline CDR1 and CDR2 sequences are MNHEY and SVGEGT. V was shortened by 2 bases and J by 0 bases, with 13 bases between the two germline ends. The CDR3 bases are TGTGCCAGCAGTTACCTCCGAGCGGATATGAACACTGAAGCTTTCTTT. Its translation: CASSYLRADMNTEAFF.

The rearrangement links TRBV27 to TRBJ1-2, with TRBD1 matching 7 bases. This CDR3 has 15 residues. Per germline, CDR1 MNHEY and CDR2 SMNVEV (reference sequence). The V segment lost 5 bases and the J segment 5 bases; nucleotides outside the gene matches: 11. The CDR3 DNA sequence: TGTGCCAGCAGTCCTCGGGGACAGCCAGCATATGGCTACACCTTC. It codes for CASSPRGQPAYGYTF.

In this sample, this clonotype turned up once. The genes are TRBV20-1 and TRBJ2-5; the match to TRBD2 covers 7 bases. This CDR3 region has 14 residues. V was clipped by 3 bases and J by 1 base; unmatched bases: 5. Germline V CDR1 and CDR2: DFQATT, SNEGSKA (reference sequence). CDR3 DNA: TGCAGTGCTAGTCCGCCTAGCGGCCAAGAGACCCAGTACTTC. As protein: CSASPPSGQETQYF.

The chain has TRBV7-2 and TRBJ2-5, with a possible D match to TRBD1 (6 bases). This CDR3 has 15 amino acids. The V gene's germline CDR1 is SGHTA and CDR2 FQGNSA. The V end was cut by 5 bases, the J end by 4 bases, with 17 bases between. CDR3 residues: CASSVSTGWGETQYF. The CDR3 nucleotides are TGTGCCAGCAGCGTTTCCACAGGGTGGGGAGAGACCCAGTACTTC.

The J gene is TRBJ2-4, the V gene TRBV30; D is ambiguous. This CDR3 has 13 amino acids. CDR1 GTSNPN and CDR2 SVGIG come from the germline V gene (reference sequence). The V end was cut by 3 bases, the J end by 7 bases, with 13 bases between. CDR3 in DNA: TGTGCCTGGAGAAATCGGATCGAGAACATTCAGTACTTC. Protein: CAWRNRIENIQYF.

This rearrangement joins TRBV21-1 to TRBJ1-5; whether TRBD1, the table's D call, matches the DNA was not checked. TRBV21-1 is annotated as a pseudogene. The CDR3 length is 16 residues. CDR3 bases: TGTGCCAGCAGCAAACAGATCTCCAGGGGCAATCAGCCCCAGCATTTT. Protein product: CASSKQISRGNQPQHF.

The V gene is TRBV20-1, the J gene TRBJ2-7, with 10 bases aligning to TRBD1. Looked up from germline, CDR1 is DFQATT and CDR2 is SNEGSKA (reference sequence). This CDR3 comprises 16 residues. V lost 0 bases and J lost 5; bases outside the gene matches: 10. The DNA of the CDR3 is TGCAGTGCTAGAGATCGTTCGGGACAGGGGCTCAACGAGCAGTACTTC. It translates to CSARDRSGQGLNEQYF.

This clonotype has just a few counts. The CDR3 DNA reads as TGTGCCAGTAGTTCAAACATGAACACTGAAGCTTTCTTT. As protein: CASSSNMNTEAFF. The rearrangement uses TRBV19 and TRBJ1-1; D uncertain. The CDR3 is 13 amino acids. V was pared by 5 bases and J by 0 bases, with 7 bases between. Germline lookup yields CDR1 LNHDA and CDR2 SQIVND (reference sequence).

The chain recombines TRBV29-1 with TRBJ2-7; the match to TRBD1 covers 7 bases. The germline V gene encodes CDR1 SQVTM and CDR2 ANQGSEA. V shed 2 bases and J 4 bases; nucleotides not matched to a gene: 5. This CDR3 region has 13 residues. The CDR3 DNA reads as TGCAGCGTTGAAATACAGGGGAAGTACGAGCAGTACTTC. Encoded protein: CSVEIQGKYEQYF.